The source of this T cell receptor (beta chain) is a study of chemoradiotherapy in HPV16-positive cancers. CDR1 and CDR2 from the germline V gene are MGHRA and YSYEKL. V dropped 0 bases and J dropped 5 bases, with 11 bases sitting between them. The length of the CDR3 is 16 residues. Sequencing was performed with immunoSEQ multiplex PCR; in TCRdb, only in-frame clones are kept and a portion is missing. This sample has some 32,000 clones, with around 88% found just once. Source: blood, taken from a patient who underwent chemoradiotherapy. The chain recombines TRBV4-1 with TRBJ1-6, with a possible D match to TRBD1 (5 bases). The TCR originated in a human donor with HPV-associated anogenital cancer. CDR3 region: CASSQELGADNSPLHF. The CDR3 bases are TGCGCCAGCAGCCAAGAGCTCGGGGCGGATAATTCACCCCTCCACTTT.